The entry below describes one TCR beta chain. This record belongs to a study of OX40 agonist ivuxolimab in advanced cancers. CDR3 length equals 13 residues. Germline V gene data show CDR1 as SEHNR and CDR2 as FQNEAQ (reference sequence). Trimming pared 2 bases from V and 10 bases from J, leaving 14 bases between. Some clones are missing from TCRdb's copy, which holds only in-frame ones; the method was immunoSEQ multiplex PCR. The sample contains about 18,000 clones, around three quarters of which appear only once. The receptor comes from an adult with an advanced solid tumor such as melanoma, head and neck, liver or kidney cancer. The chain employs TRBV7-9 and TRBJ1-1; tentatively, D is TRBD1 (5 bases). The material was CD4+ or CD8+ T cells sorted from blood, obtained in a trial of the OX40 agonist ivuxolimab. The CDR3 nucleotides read TGTGCCAGCAGCTTAAATGAGCAGGGAACAGCTTTCTTT. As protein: CASSLNEQGTAFF. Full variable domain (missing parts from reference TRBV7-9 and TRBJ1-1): DTGVSQNPRHKITKRGQNVTFRCDPISEHNRLYWYRQTLGQGPEFLTYFQNEAQLEKSRLLSDRFSAERPKGSFSTLEIQRTEQGDSAMYLCASSLNEQGTAFFGQGTRLTVV.